A single sample gave rise to the 13 T cell receptor beta chains below, sequenced in a study of T cell changes during pregnancy in multiple sclerosis. Sequenced by immunoSEQ multiplex PCR; TCRdb stores in-frame clones only, minus some. The sample includes more than 65,000 clones, roughly 90% seen only once; the top ten take 8% to 9.5%. Sequenced material: peripheral blood, taken after pregnancy. These receptors were taken from a female donor in good health, enrolled as a control in a pregnancy study.

This clone was found once. V and J are TRBV11-3 and TRBJ2-3; D might be TRBD2 (5 bases). The length of the CDR3 is 14 residues. Germline V lookup: CDR1 SGHNT, CDR2 YENEEA. V was cut by 3 bases and J by 4 bases, with 11 bases left in between. This CDR3 is CASSFQTGADTQYF. CDR3 coding DNA: TGTGCCAGCAGCTTCCAGACCGGGGCAGATACGCAGTATTTT.

The V and J genes are TRBV5-1 and TRBJ2-3; tentatively, D is TRBD2 (5 bases). This CDR3 has 15 residues. Between the trimmed V and J ends, which lost 2 bases and 3 bases, there was a span of 13 bases. The V gene's germline CDR1 is SGHRS and CDR2 YFSETQ. CDR3 nucleotides: TGCGCCAGCAGCTTAAGCGAGGGTGGGACAGATACGCAGTATTTT. This codes for CASSLSEGGTDTQYF.

The chain joins TRBV6-5 to TRBJ1-2; D gene uncertain. Germline V gene lookup returns CDR1 MNHEY and CDR2 SVGAGI. The CDR3 covers 12 residues. Between the trimmed V and J ends, which lost 6 bases and 8 bases, there was a span of 13 bases. For the CDR3, the DNA is TGTGCCAGCAGGAACCCTGGGCGCGGCTACACCTTC. This encodes CASRNPGRGYTF.

This chain joins TRBV7-2 and TRBJ1-2, with D hard to call. Trimming removed 3 bases from V and 5 bases from J, with 7 bases in between. This CDR3 has 12 amino acids. From germline, CDR1 is SGHTA and CDR2 FQGNSA. The CDR3 region is CASSFGEYGYTF. CDR3 in DNA: TGTGCCAGCAGCTTCGGAGAGTATGGCTACACCTTC.

The gene calls are TRBV13 and TRBJ2-3, with 13 bases that match TRBD2. The CDR3 loop spans 16 amino acids. V dropped 3 bases and J dropped 3; count of bases not matched to a gene: 3. Germline-derived CDR1 and CDR2 are PRHDT and FYEKMQ (reference sequence). The CDR3 spells CASSFRTSGGTDTQYF. The CDR3, as DNA: TGTGCCAGCAGCTTTCGGACTAGCGGGGGAACAGATACGCAGTATTTT.

V usage is TRBV5-5 and J usage is TRBJ2-1; D perhaps matches TRBD2 (5 bases). Germline assignment: CDR1 SGHKS and CDR2 YYEKEE (reference sequence). Trimming removed 5 bases at V and 8 bases at J, with 23 bases between. This CDR3 spans 16 amino acids. CDR3 sequence reads: CASSQTLTSHVDEQFF. DNA of the CDR3: TGTGCCAGCAGTCAAACTCTCACTAGTCACGTGGATGAGCAGTTCTTC.

J is TRBJ1-3 and V is TRBV9; a possible D gene is TRBD1 (5 bases). The V and J ends lost 1 base and 0 bases respectively, with 8 bases between them. Germline assignment: CDR1 SGDLS and CDR2 YYNGEE. This CDR3 has 15 amino acids. CDR3 in amino acids: CASSVRGSSGNTIYF. As DNA, the CDR3 is TGTGCCAGCAGCGTACGGGGGTCCTCTGGAAACACCATATATTTT.

The chain uses TRBV5-5 and TRBJ1-2; 8 bases map to TRBD1. This CDR3 has 13 amino acids. Germline CDR1 is SGHKS and CDR2 is YYEKEE (reference sequence). The V and J ends lost 1 base and 7 bases, in that order; junction bases with no gene match: 3. Written as DNA, the CDR3 is TGTGCCAGCAGCTTGCAGGGGGCCCGTGGCTACACCTTC. Encoded protein: CASSLQGARGYTF.

The gene calls are TRBV11-2 and TRBJ2-3, with D perhaps TRBD1 (5 bases). CDR3 length: 15 residues. Per germline, CDR1 SGHAT and CDR2 FQNNGV. Between the trimmed V and J ends, which lost 3 bases and 0 bases, there was a span of 10 bases. CDR3 sequence (DNA): TGTGCCAGCAGCTTGGATGGACAAAGCACAGATACGCAGTATTTT. Protein: CASSLDGQSTDTQYF.

V gene TRBV19 combines with J gene TRBJ2-5; 8 nucleotides match TRBD2. The junction had 2 bases not matched to a gene; V was cut back by 6 bases and J by 2 bases. This CDR3 spans 13 amino acids. The germline gives CDR1 LNHDA, CDR2 SQIVND (reference sequence). DNA for the CDR3: TGTGCCAGTAGGACTAGCGCTCAAGAGACCCAGTACTTC. Protein: CASRTSAQETQYF.

The chain carries TRBV4-2 and TRBJ2-1, with a possible D match to TRBD2 (5 bases). Germline V CDR1 and CDR2: LGHNA, YNFKEQ. The CDR3 is 17 amino acids. Trimming took off 0 bases at V and 1 base at J, with 13 bases between the two ends. The CDR3 here is CASSQDGGGQSYNEQFF. The CDR3 DNA is TGTGCCAGCAGCCAAGATGGCGGAGGCCAATCCTACAATGAGCAGTTCTTC.

CDR3 region: CASSYRGGANEQFF. The CDR3 region has the DNA TGTGCCAGCAGTTACCGCGGGGGGGCAAATGAGCAGTTCTTC. The rearrangement uses TRBV6-5 and TRBJ2-1, with TRBD2 matching 9 bases. The CDR3 totals 14 residues. The V gene's germline CDR1 is MNHEY and CDR2 SVGAGI. Trimming cost V 2 bases and J 7 bases; bases outside gene matches: 3.

This clone showed up just a few times. V and J are TRBV5-5 and TRBJ1-2; no clear D. CDR3 length: 14 amino acids. Trimming removed 0 bases at V and 8 bases at J, with 14 bases between. CDR1 and CDR2 (germline): SGHKS, YYEKEE (reference sequence). CDR3 in DNA: TGTGCCAGCAGCTTGGCCTTTCGTCGGGAAGGCTACACCTTC. Encoded protein: CASSLAFRREGYTF.